The 12 T cell receptor beta chains in this list originate from one sample, sequenced in a study of CD8 T cells in Susac syndrome. Reverse transcription used about 0.45 to 1 ug RNA and random hexamers. TCRdb re-analysed the immunoSEQ multiplex PCR reads in MiXCR, keeping a single row per CDR3 protein. The data contain around 71,000 distinct CDR3 sequences, 93% of them singletons. Material: CD4+ T cells from PBMCs. The receptors here all came from a human donor with Susac syndrome.

The chain is built from TRBV5-1 and TRBJ2-1; 8 positions match TRBD1. The CDR3 covers 16 residues. V lost 3 bases, J lost 8 bases, and 13 bases stayed unmatched. CDR1 is SGHRS and CDR2 is YFSETQ in the germline V gene. This chain's CDR3 is CASSYWTGSIGDEQFF. DNA of the CDR3: TGCGCCAGCAGCTACTGGACAGGGAGTATTGGAGATGAGCAGTTCTTC.

For the CDR3, the DNA is TGTGCCAGTAGTATGGACAGGGGATCTGGAAACACCATATATTTT. Amino acids: CASSMDRGSGNTIYF. The chain uses TRBV19 and TRBJ1-3, with 9 bases that match TRBD1. The CDR3 loop spans 15 amino acids. Germline V lookup: CDR1 LNHDA, CDR2 SQIVND (reference sequence). V lost 3 bases to trimming and J lost 1 base; unmatched junction nucleotides: 1.

The count of this clonotype is one. CDR3 region: CASGDRGFPGELFF. CDR3 bases: TGTGCCAGCGGGGACAGGGGGTTTCCCGGGGAGCTGTTTTTT. The V call is TRBV2, the J call TRBJ2-2; 11 bases match TRBD1. V lost 8 bases and J lost 6; bases outside the gene matches: 5. The CDR3 totals 14 residues. CDR1 and CDR2 from the germline V gene are SNHLY and FYNNEI.

The rearrangement links TRBV2 to TRBJ1-5; tentative D call: TRBD1 (5 bases). The V gene's germline CDR1 is SNHLY and CDR2 FYNNEI. V lost 11 bases to trimming and J lost 7 bases, with 18 bases between them. This CDR3 has 13 amino acids. CDR3: CASSTGTRQPQHF. The DNA of the CDR3 is TGTGCCTCATCAACCGGGACCCGACAGCCCCAGCATTTT. Together with reference TRBV2 and TRBJ1-5, the CDR3 gives the full variable domain: EPEVTQTPSHQVTQMGQEVILRCVPISNHLYFYWYRQILGQKVEFLVSFYNNEISEKSEIFDDQFSVERPDGSNFTLKIRSTKLEDSAMYFCASSTGTRQPQHFGDGTRLSIL.

The chain is built from TRBV5-5 and TRBJ2-5; D tentatively fits TRBD1 or TRBD2 (5 bases each). This CDR3 is built from 14 residues. Germline V gene data show CDR1 as SGHKS and CDR2 as YYEKEE (reference sequence). Trimming removed 0 bases from V and 5 bases from J, with 11 bases in between. CDR3 in amino acids: CASSLARGDETQYF. The DNA of the CDR3 is TGTGCCAGCAGCTTGGCCCGAGGGGATGAGACCCAGTACTTC.

The rearrangement links TRBV19 to TRBJ2-6; no clear D gene. Germline V lookup: CDR1 LNHDA, CDR2 SQIVND (reference sequence). This CDR3 is built from 15 residues. The germline V and J ends were trimmed by 10 bases and 0 bases, with 13 bases remaining between them. The CDR3 DNA is TGTGCCACCCGAGGAACCTTCTCTGGGGCCAACGTCCTGACTTTC. Protein product: CATRGTFSGANVLTF.

This chain links TRBV24-1 with TRBJ1-5, with D possibly matching TRBD1 (6 bases). Between the trimmed V and J ends, which lost 9 bases and 4 bases, there was a span of 12 bases. Germline values: CDR1 KGHDR, CDR2 SFDVKD. There are 13 residues in the CDR3. The CDR3 loop reads CATSPQGNQPQHF. In DNA, the CDR3 is TGTGCCACCTCTCCACAGGGAAATCAGCCCCAGCATTTT.

This clonotype was seen only once. V usage is TRBV20-1 and J usage is TRBJ1-5; 8 nucleotides agree with TRBD1. There are 15 residues in the CDR3. Germline-derived CDR1 and CDR2 are DFQATT and SNEGSKA (reference sequence). V shed 0 bases and J 5 bases; nucleotides not matched to a gene: 6. The CDR3 DNA sequence: TGCAGTGCTAGAGATCGGAACAGGGGGGATCAGCCCCAGCATTTT. Protein sequence: CSARDRNRGDQPQHF.

The V call is TRBV11-1, the J call TRBJ2-6; 10 bases align to TRBD2. CDR3 length equals 19 residues. Germline assignment: CDR1 SGHAT and CDR2 FQDESV (reference sequence). The ends lost 3 bases at V and 2 bases at J; junction bases unmatched: 10. This chain's CDR3 is CASSFTSSGGAAGANVLTF. Written as DNA, the CDR3 is TGTGCCAGCAGCTTTACTTCGAGCGGGGGGGCCGCTGGGGCCAACGTCCTGACTTTC.

The rearrangement uses TRBV18 and TRBJ2-7; weak D call: TRBD2 (7 bases). Trimming removed 0 bases at V and 7 bases at J, with 19 bases between. CDR1 and CDR2 from the germline V gene are KGHSH and LQKENI. The CDR3 is made up of 16 amino acids. This CDR3 is CASSPPNHAGAREQYF. As DNA, the CDR3 is TGTGCCAGCTCACCACCAAATCATGCGGGGGCACGAGAGCAGTACTTC.

V usage is TRBV6-2 or TRBV6-3 and J usage is TRBJ2-7, with 9 bases fitting TRBD1. Per germline, CDR1 MNHEY and CDR2 SVGEGT. The V gene end was trimmed by 5 bases and the J gene end by 5 bases; junction bases not matched to a gene: 7. This CDR3 has 14 residues. Here the CDR3 reads CASSDLRTGDEQYF. CDR3 DNA sequence: TGTGCCAGCAGTGACCTCAGGACAGGGGACGAGCAGTACTTC.

This clonotype was counted between two and nine times. The V and J genes are TRBV14 and TRBJ2-3; D is uncertain. CDR3 length equals 17 residues. Germline CDR1 reads SGHDN; CDR2 reads FVKESK. V lost 2 bases and J lost 2, with 17 bases in between. CDR3 sequence (DNA): TGTGCCAGCAGCCAAACCAGGAGCGCCTCGTCCACAGATACGCAGTATTTT. It codes for CASSQTRSASSTDTQYF.